This passage covers 31 T cell receptor beta chains from one sample sequenced in a study of T cells in Graves' hyperthyroidism and ophthalmopathy (dated 2019 in TCRdb). Library preparation was by multiplex PCR. Reads for this sample came from an Illumina HiSeq 2000. Amplification of TCR beta CDR3 regions was carried out from RNA transcripts. The TCR CDR3 was subjected to a first round of RT-PCR using the HTBI primer set and the Qiagen OneStep RT-PCR kit. Using fastp trimming at Q25 and MiXCR clonotype assembly, TCRdb reanalyzed the public sequencing data and kept in-frame beta chains. Rows are combined by CDR3 protein, so each entry shows the most common genes and DNA. For this sample there are 300,000 or so distinct CDR3 sequences; roughly 18% appear just once. In total, the top ten clones hold about 53% of the sample. Sequencing was done on a sample of blood. Receptors were obtained from a woman aged 45-65 years with Graves' hyperthyroidism.

The chain joins TRBV18 to TRBJ2-1; TRBD2 matches 12 bases. The CDR3 extends over 15 amino acids. J lost 10 bases, V lost 2 bases, and 6 bases had no gene match. Germline CDR1 is KGHSH and CDR2 is LQKENI. The CDR3 sequence is CASSPSLAGGEEQFF. CDR3 DNA sequence: TGTGCCAGCTCACCATCCCTAGCGGGAGGGGAGGAGCAGTTCTTC.

This clonotype has just a few counts. The rearrangement uses TRBV7-2 and TRBJ1-5; 7 bases agree with TRBD1. Germline lookup yields CDR1 SGHTA and CDR2 FQGNSA. V was pared by 5 bases and J by 5 bases, with 6 bases of the junction left unmatched. This CDR3 is 14 amino acids long. The CDR3 is CASSLTGVYQPQHF. CDR3 nucleotides: TGTGCCAGCAGCCTCACAGGGGTTTATCAGCCCCAGCATTTT.

J is TRBJ1-6 and V is TRBV6-1, with a weak D call TRBD1 (5 bases). The CDR3 extends over 16 amino acids. V was clipped by 5 bases and J by 4 bases, with 15 bases between them. Per germline, CDR1 MNHNS and CDR2 SASEGT. This CDR3 is CASSLIRVEYNSPLHF. The CDR3 nucleotides are TGTGCCAGCAGTCTAATCAGGGTTGAGTATAATTCACCCCTCCACTTT.

This clonotype was observed at least ten times. This chain connects TRBV3-1 to TRBJ1-1, with no clear D. V lost 4 bases, J lost 6 bases, and 12 bases lay in between. The CDR3 runs to 13 residues. From germline, CDR1 is LGHDT and CDR2 YNNKEL (reference sequence). The CDR3 is CASSPQAGAEAFF. The CDR3, as DNA: TGTGCCAGCAGCCCCCAAGCTGGGGCTGAAGCTTTCTTT. Together with reference TRBV3-1 and TRBJ1-1, the CDR3 gives the full variable domain: DTAVSQTPKYLVTQMGNDKSIKCEQNLGHDTMYWYKQDSKKFLKIMFSYNNKELIINETVPNRFSPKSPDKAHLNLHINSLELGDSAVYFCASSPQAGAEAFFGQGTRLTVV.

This clonotype was detected many times. V is TRBV27 and J is TRBJ2-7; the D call may be TRBD1 or TRBD2 (6 bases each). Germline CDR1 and CDR2: MNHEY and SMNVEV (reference sequence). The length of the CDR3 is 14 residues. Trimming removed 0 bases from V and 5 bases from J, with 11 bases in between. This CDR3 reads CASSLSTGADEQYV. CDR3 bases: TGTGCCAGCAGTTTATCTACGGGGGCGGACGAGCAGTACGTC.

This clonotype was counted between two and nine times. The chain has TRBV27 and TRBJ1-5; D gene ambiguous. The CDR3 is made up of 13 amino acids. Germline V lookup: CDR1 MNHEY, CDR2 SMNVEV (reference sequence). The V gene lost 6 bases and the J gene lost 4 bases, with 10 bases spanning the gap. DNA of the CDR3: TGTGCCAGCAGGCCAGGAATAAATCAGCCCCAGCATTTT. It is translated as CASRPGINQPQHF.

The V gene is TRBV20-1, the J gene TRBJ1-2, with TRBD1 as a possible D gene (5 bases). Germline loops: CDR1 DFQATT, CDR2 SNEGSKA (reference sequence). The CDR3 totals 14 residues. Between the trimmed V and J ends, which lost 3 bases and 2 bases, there was a span of 13 bases. DNA for the CDR3: TGCAGTGCTAGGGGAGGGGCAGTCAACTATGGCTACACCTTC. The encoded protein is CSARGGAVNYGYTF.

This clonotype was seen repeatedly, ten times or more. The chain has TRBV11-2 and TRBJ2-3; TRBD2 is a possible D gene (5 bases). The CDR3 is made up of 16 amino acids. CDR1 is SGHAT and CDR2 is FQNNGV in the germline V gene. V gave up 1 base and J gave up 6 bases, with 17 bases separating them. CDR3 nucleotide sequence: TGTGCCAGCAGCTTAGGAGGGTCGGCCCTGGGGGATACGCAGTATTTT. Translated, it gives CASSLGGSALGDTQYF.

The V and J genes are TRBV18 and TRBJ1-1; 9 bases fit TRBD1. Trimming removed 1 base from V and 8 bases from J; junction bases left unmatched: 11. Looked up from germline, CDR1 is KGHSH and CDR2 is LQKENI. The CDR3 consists of 16 residues. The CDR3: CASSPRNADRGSEAFF. In DNA, the CDR3 is TGTGCCAGCTCACCACGAAATGCGGACAGGGGCTCCGAAGCTTTCTTT.

This clonotype was observed a handful of times. The rearrangement uses TRBV20-1 and TRBJ1-5; the match to TRBD1 covers 7 bases. The germline CDR1 and CDR2 sequences are DFQATT and SNEGSKA (reference sequence). This CDR3 is built from 19 residues. J lost 1 base, V lost 0 bases, and 15 bases had no gene match. The CDR3 loop reads CSARESRQGVAYSNQPQHF. The CDR3 coding sequence is TGCAGTGCTAGAGAGTCTAGACAGGGTGTTGCTTACAGCAATCAGCCCCAGCATTTT.

There are many counts of this clonotype. The V and J genes are TRBV5-1 and TRBJ1-1; D is undetermined. CDR1 is SGHRS, CDR2 YFSETQ, per germline. V was clipped by 2 bases and J by 5 bases, with 13 bases between them. The CDR3 is made up of 14 amino acids. CDR3 DNA sequence: TGCGCCAGCAGCTTCGCGGAACTGACGACTGAAGCTTTCTTT. This translates into CASSFAELTTEAFF.

This clonotype was counted at least ten times. This chain uses TRBV5-1 with TRBJ2-1; TRBD2 agrees at 9 bases. V shed 4 bases and J 7 bases; nucleotides not matched to a gene: 15. Germline CDR1 SGHRS, CDR2 YFSETQ. The CDR3 spans 17 residues. CDR3 protein: CASSLGTSSRGDNEQFF. CDR3 coding DNA: TGCGCCAGCAGCCTCGGGACTAGCTCCCGAGGGGATAATGAGCAGTTCTTC.

The rearrangement uses TRBV7-2 and TRBJ2-6, with D possibly being TRBD2 (7 bases). The germline V and J ends were trimmed by 0 bases and 4 bases, with 10 bases remaining between them. CDR1 and CDR2 (germline): SGHTA, FQGNSA. The CDR3 extends over 16 amino acids. The CDR3 sequence: CASSLAGGLGANVLTF. The CDR3 region has the DNA TGTGCCAGCAGCTTAGCGGGGGGGCTAGGGGCCAACGTCCTGACTTTC.

The chain joins TRBV20-1 to TRBJ2-7; TRBD2 aligns across 7 bases. The germline V gene encodes CDR1 DFQATT and CDR2 SNEGSKA (reference sequence). This CDR3 region has 13 residues. V trimming: 6 bases; J trimming: 4 bases; junction bases outside the gene matches: 9. The CDR3 here is CSAPEGGGYEQYF. CDR3 sequence (DNA): TGCAGTGCACCTGAGGGCGGGGGATACGAGCAGTACTTC.

This chain uses TRBV6-1 with TRBJ2-7; 10 bases align to TRBD1. Unmatched junction bases numbered 10, after V lost 5 bases and J lost 0 bases. Germline loops: CDR1 MNHNS, CDR2 SASEGT. There are 17 residues in the CDR3. The CDR3 here is CASSKGRQGAPSYEQYV. As DNA, the CDR3 is TGTGCCAGCAGTAAAGGGCGACAGGGGGCCCCCTCCTACGAGCAGTACGTC.

This chain joins TRBV7-3 and TRBJ1-1, with TRBD1 as a possible D gene (6 bases). Trimming cost V 6 bases and J 4 bases, with 12 bases left between them. There are 13 residues in the CDR3. Germline values: CDR1 SGHTA, CDR2 FQGTGA. This chain's CDR3 is CASRGAFGTEAFF. CDR3 coding DNA: TGTGCCAGCAGGGGGGCTTTCGGCACTGAAGCTTTCTTT.

This chain connects TRBV5-1 to TRBJ2-7, with TRBD2 as a possible D gene (6 bases). Germline V gene sequence: CDR1 SGHRS, CDR2 YFSETQ. CDR3 size: 16 residues. V was pared by 0 bases and J by 7 bases, with 20 bases between. The CDR3 bases are TGCGCCAGCAGCTTGGGGGCGGCGGGGAGAATGGGAGAGCAGTACTTC. Translation: CASSLGAAGRMGEQYF.

This clonotype was picked up many times. The rearrangement uses TRBV2 and TRBJ1-5; D is unclear. Trimming took off 2 bases at V and 12 bases at J, with 8 bases between the two ends. The V gene's germline CDR1 is SNHLY and CDR2 FYNNEI. The CDR3 is 11 residues long. The CDR3 DNA is TGTGCCAGCAGTGAACGCGGGAGCCAGCATTTT. Its translation is CASSERGSQHF. The full variable domain, rest sourced from reference TRBV2 and TRBJ1-5, is EPEVTQTPSHQVTQMGQEVILRCVPISNHLYFYWYRQILGQKVEFLVSFYNNEISEKSEIFDDQFSVERPDGSNFTLKIRSTKLEDSAMYFCASSERGSQHFGDGTRLSIL.

This clonotype was picked up one time. The chain combines TRBV6-5 with TRBJ1-5; D perhaps matches TRBD1 (5 bases). V was cut by 2 bases and J by 4 bases, with 12 bases left in between. The CDR3 extends over 15 amino acids. The V gene's germline CDR1 is MNHEY and CDR2 SVGAGI. The CDR3 spells CASSYNGADNQPQHF. The CDR3 nucleotides read TGTGCCAGCAGTTACAACGGGGCCGATAATCAGCCCCAGCATTTT.

This clonotype was counted a few times. The rearrangement links TRBV12-3 or TRBV12-4 to TRBJ2-5; 7 nucleotides agree with TRBD1. V was clipped by 6 bases and J by 2 bases; unmatched bases: 9. CDR3 length equals 15 residues. CDR3 bases: TGTGCCAGCAGCCTTACCCGACAGGGTCAAGAGACCCAGTACTTC. It codes for CASSLTRQGQETQYF.

This clonotype came up many times. The V gene is TRBV2, the J gene TRBJ1-1; TRBD1 matches at 9 bases. J lost 5 bases, V lost 6 bases, and 10 bases had no gene match. This CDR3 comprises 15 residues. CDR1 SNHLY and CDR2 FYNNEI come from the germline V gene. CDR3 sequence (DNA): TGTGCCAGCAGAGAGCCGGGACAGGGTTTTACTGAAGCTTTCTTT. Its protein is CASREPGQGFTEAFF.

This clonotype has a handful of counts. The CDR3 loop is CAISEHQWGNSPLHF. The DNA of the CDR3 is TGTGCCATCAGCGAGCATCAGTGGGGCAATTCACCCCTCCACTTT. The chain combines TRBV10-3 with TRBJ1-6; TRBD1 is a possible D gene (5 bases). The CDR3 totals 15 residues. Trimming stripped 6 bases from V and 7 bases from J, with 16 bases between. Germline loops: CDR1 ENHRY, CDR2 SYGVKD.

This clonotype has just a few counts. The chain joins TRBV6-5 to TRBJ2-3; the match to TRBD2 covers 10 bases. From germline, CDR1 is MNHEY and CDR2 SVGAGI. This CDR3 region has 15 residues. Unmatched junction bases numbered 7, after V lost 5 bases and J lost 5 bases. The CDR3 spells CASSNERGGGDTQYF. The CDR3 DNA sequence: TGTGCCAGCAGTAACGAGCGGGGGGGAGGAGATACGCAGTATTTT.

The chain carries TRBV7-9 and TRBJ2-1, with no clear D. There are 11 residues in the CDR3. V lost 3 bases to trimming and J lost 15 bases, with 12 bases between them. Germline loops: CDR1 SEHNR, CDR2 FQNEAQ (reference sequence). This chain's CDR3 is CASSLVDQRFF. The CDR3 bases are TGTGCCAGCAGCTTGGTGGACCAGAGGTTCTTC.

The CDR3 reads CAISESGTSFGWLDTQYF. The DNA of the CDR3 is TGTGCCATCAGTGAGTCGGGGACTTCCTTCGGGTGGTTGGATACGCAGTATTTT. V and J are TRBV10-3 and TRBJ2-3, with D possibly being TRBD2 (6 bases). The germline gives CDR1 ENHRY, CDR2 SYGVKD. The CDR3 contains 18 residues. The V end was cut by 0 bases, the J end by 6 bases, with 22 bases between.

This clonotype was detected ten times or more. The rearrangement links TRBV12-3 or TRBV12-4 to TRBJ1-2; tentatively, D is TRBD1 (6 bases). Trimming left V 5 bases short and J 7 bases short, with 20 bases between. The CDR3 is 15 amino acids. The CDR3 DNA sequence: TGTGCCAGCAGTCCACCCCATCGGGGGGCTGGTGGCTACACCTTC. Residues: CASSPPHRGAGGYTF.

The chain joins TRBV9 to TRBJ2-1; 7 bases align to TRBD1. Germline trimming cut 1 base from V and 0 bases from J; bases unmatched to any gene: 7. The CDR3 length is 17 residues. Germline V gives CDR1 SGDLS, CDR2 YYNGEE. The CDR3 loop reads CASSVYRGDGSYNEQFF. The CDR3 DNA sequence: TGTGCCAGCAGCGTATACAGGGGCGACGGCTCCTACAATGAGCAGTTCTTC.

CDR3 loop: CSARDHHFYTQYF. The CDR3 region has the DNA TGCAGTGCTAGAGATCATCATTTTTATACGCAGTATTTT. The genes are TRBV20-1 and TRBJ2-3; D is uncertain. The CDR3 extends over 13 amino acids. Looked up from germline, CDR1 is DFQATT and CDR2 is SNEGSKA (reference sequence). The V end was cut by 0 bases, the J end by 7 bases, with 11 bases between.

V gene TRBV20-1 combines with J gene TRBJ1-2, with D possibly being TRBD1 (6 bases). The germline V and J ends were trimmed by 6 bases and 8 bases, with 19 bases remaining between them. This CDR3 comprises 13 residues. Germline CDR1 and CDR2: DFQATT and SNEGSKA (reference sequence). The CDR3 nucleotides read TGCAGTGCAAGACAGGCGCCGGTGGCGGGCTACACCTTC. Residues: CSARQAPVAGYTF.

This clonotype appeared a few times. The rearrangement uses TRBV6-2 or TRBV6-3 and TRBJ2-3, with D possibly being TRBD1 (6 bases). The V end lost 6 bases, the J end lost 3 bases, and 19 bases lay between the germline ends. The CDR3 contains 16 residues. Per germline, CDR1 MNHEY and CDR2 SVGEGT. In DNA form, the CDR3 reads TGTGCCAGCAGCCTCGGGCTGACAGGCCTTACAGATACGCAGTATTTT. Translation: CASSLGLTGLTDTQYF.

This clonotype was detected ten times or more. J is TRBJ2-1 and V is TRBV12-3 or TRBV12-4, with TRBD1 matching over 8 bases. V trimming: 5 bases; J trimming: 5 bases; junction bases outside the gene matches: 8. CDR3 length: 15 residues. The CDR3 is CASSGGQGVNNEQFF. CDR3 nucleotides: TGTGCCAGCAGTGGCGGACAGGGTGTCAACAATGAGCAGTTCTTC.